This T cell receptor beta chain was identified during a study of cytomegalovirus exposure and HLA in healthy donors. Clones were read by immunoSEQ multiplex PCR, and TCRdb kept only the in-frame ones, dropping some. The profile shows some 170,000 clones, approximately 90% of them singletons. CDR1 and CDR2 from the germline V gene are SNHLY and FYNNEI. V lost 3 bases to trimming and J lost 0 bases, with 9 bases between them. This CDR3 has 15 residues. Worth noting for this clone: Its target is unknown.

The donors were part of the validation cohort, which consisted of roughly 110 subjects and was separate from the first cohort of under 850 subjects. Study observations and caveats: According to a subsequent analysis, TCR clusters from the first cohort were inclined to appear together in the 90 to 150 validation repertoires.

This sequence joins TRBV2 and TRBJ1-5, with D maybe TRBD1 (5 bases). The TCR comes from a young woman in good health and CMV-seronegative. The material sequenced was PBMCs. CDR3 in amino acids: CASSDDSNSNQPQHF. In DNA, the CDR3 is TGTGCCAGCAGTGACGACAGCAATAGCAATCAGCCCCAGCATTTT. Supplemented by reference TRBV2 and TRBJ1-5, the full variable domain reads EPEVTQTPSHQVTQMGQEVILRCVPISNHLYFYWYRQILGQKVEFLVSFYNNEISEKSEIFDDQFSVERPDGSNFTLKIRSTKLEDSAMYFCASSDDSNSNQPQHFGDGTRLSIL.